Listed here is a single T cell receptor beta chain. The antigen is undetermined. These data belong to a study of vaccination effects on CD4 cells after COVID-19. Study details: Subjects were given two BNT162b2 or mRNA-1273 vaccine doses. Sampling of two convalescent patients took place 16 days and one week prior to vaccination.

Trimming shortened V by 10 bases and J by 6 bases, and 22 bases separated the two germline ends. CDR3 length: 14 residues. Germline V gene sequence: CDR1 MNHNY, CDR2 SVGAGI (reference sequence). Before sequencing, viral peptide pools were used by the ViraFEST assay to expand antigen-specific CD4+ T cells. Isolation of CD4+ T cells took place after less than 12 days of culture. The person had a PCR-confirmed SARS-CoV-2 infection during March to December 2020. This table comes from immunoSEQ multiplex PCR, and its TCRdb copy is limited to in-frame clones, with some not included. Of about 27,000 clones in the sample, about three quarters were seen once.

The sequence was obtained from a human donor who had a prior SARS-CoV-2 infection. J is TRBJ2-7 and V is TRBV6-6; D may match TRBD1 or TRBD2 (7 bases each). Sequenced material: CD4+ T cells from PBMCs cultured with HCoV-NL63 spike peptides, taken before COVID-19 vaccination. CDR3 sequence reads: CATVGGTASPEQYF. The CDR3 bases are TGTGCCACGGTGGGGGGGACAGCCAGCCCCGAGCAGTACTTC.